This entry lists 29 T cell receptor beta chains sequenced from one sample in a study of cytomegalovirus exposure and HLA in healthy donors. Primers for the PCR totalled 60 Vbeta and 13 Jbeta. Some clones are missing from TCRdb's copy, which holds only in-frame ones; the method was immunoSEQ multiplex PCR. The table has some 270,000 clones, 80% to 95% seen once. Sequencing was performed on PBMCs. Receptors were obtained from a girl aged 2 to 10 in good health and CMV-seronegative.

The genes are TRBV11-3 and TRBJ2-7, with TRBD2 matching over 10 bases. The trim removed 1 base at V and 5 bases at J, leaving 5 bases unmatched. Germline V gene lookup returns CDR1 SGHNT and CDR2 YENEEA. This CDR3 spans 15 amino acids. The DNA of the CDR3 is TGTGCCAGCAGCTTAGGTGGACTAGCGGAGAACGAGCAGTACTTC. This codes for CASSLGGLAENEQYF.

The genes are TRBV2 and TRBJ2-7; 13 nucleotides agree with TRBD2. CDR3 length equals 15 residues. V was pared by 6 bases and J by 2 bases, with 4 bases of the junction left unmatched. Germline CDR1 reads SNHLY; CDR2 reads FYNNEI. CDR3 nucleotides: TGTGCCAGCAGGACGGGACTAGCGGGGACCTACGAGCAGTACTTC. This encodes CASRTGLAGTYEQYF.

This chain connects TRBV27 to TRBJ1-2, with D uncertain. V was cut by 1 base and J by 4 bases, with 10 bases left in between. Germline V gene sequence: CDR1 MNHEY, CDR2 SMNVEV (reference sequence). The CDR3 contains 14 residues. CDR3 nucleotides: TGTGCCAGCAGTTTATTCCCAGGAATCTATGGCTACACCTTC. Encoded protein: CASSLFPGIYGYTF.

This clone is a singleton in its sample. One end of the junction is discordant with germline, which a read error may explain. J is TRBJ2-1 and V is TRBV27; a possible D gene is TRBD2 (5 bases). The CDR3 runs to 13 residues. Germline V gene lookup returns CDR1 MNHEY and CDR2 SMNVEV (reference sequence). The CDR3 loop reads CASSLGLASGPIF. The CDR3 coding sequence is TGTGCCAGCAGTTTAGGGCTAGCCAGCGGCCCAATCTTC.

This clone is a singleton in its sample. This chain joins TRBV9 and TRBJ2-2; 13 bases are shared with TRBD2. Losses at the gene ends were 4 bases for V and 2 bases for J; bases not matched to a gene: 5. Germline CDR1 and CDR2: SGDLS and YYNGEE. The CDR3 contains 17 residues. CDR3 sequence: CASSPGLAGANTGELFF. The CDR3 DNA sequence: TGTGCCAGCAGCCCCGGACTAGCGGGAGCTAACACCGGGGAGCTGTTTTTT.

This rearrangement joins TRBV5-4 to TRBJ1-1; 7 bases agree with TRBD1. Germline values: CDR1 SGHNT, CDR2 YYREEE (reference sequence). V lost 4 bases, J lost 1 base, and 4 bases stayed unmatched. This CDR3 comprises 14 residues. The CDR3 bases are TGTGCCAGCAGCATGGGGACAGCGAACACTGAAGCTTTCTTT. Translated: CASSMGTANTEAFF. The variable domain in full, completed from reference TRBV5-4 and TRBJ1-1, reads ETGVTQSPTHLIKTRGQQVTLRCSSQSGHNTVSWYQQALGQGPQFIFQYYREEENGRGNFPPRFSGLQFPNYSSELNVNALELDDSALYLCASSMGTANTEAFFGQGTRLTVV.

The rearrangement links TRBV12-5 to TRBJ2-1; TRBD2 is a possible D gene (5 bases). The CDR3 loop spans 11 amino acids. Germline lookup yields CDR1 LGHNT and CDR2 FRNRAP. Trimming shortened V by 5 bases and J by 9 bases, and 8 bases separated the two germline ends. The CDR3 nucleotides are TGTGCTAGTGGTCGGGCGGGTGAGCAGTTCTTC. It yields the protein CASGRAGEQFF. The full variable domain, its missing parts supplied by reference TRBV12-5 and TRBJ2-1, is DARVTQTPRHKVTEMGQEVTMRCQPILGHNTVFWYRQTMMQGLELLAYFRNRAPLDDSGMPKDRFSAEMPDATLATLKIQPSEPRDSAVYFCASGRAGEQFFGPGTRLTVL.

The V gene is TRBV6-1, the J gene TRBJ1-5, with D hard to call. The CDR3 contains 14 residues. V dropped 1 base and J dropped 3 bases, with 7 bases sitting between them. Germline CDR1 MNHNS, CDR2 SASEGT. The CDR3 is CASSEGAVNQPQHF. The CDR3 coding sequence is TGTGCCAGCAGTGAAGGGGCAGTCAATCAGCCCCAGCATTTT.

V is TRBV10-2 and J is TRBJ1-1; the D is unclear. The CDR3 is 14 residues long. Germline loops: CDR1 WSHSY, CDR2 SAAADI. V was trimmed by 2 bases and J by 4 bases, leaving 11 bases between them. The CDR3, as DNA: TGCGCCAGCAGTGAGGGGCGGAGGTCCACTGAAGCTTTCTTT. Its protein is CASSEGRRSTEAFF.

The chain recombines TRBV5-6 with TRBJ2-3; 7 nucleotides agree with TRBD1. After removal of 1 base from V and 2 bases from J, the junction contained 7 bases not matched to a gene. Looked up from germline, CDR1 is SGHDT and CDR2 is YYEEEE. This CDR3 spans 16 amino acids. CDR3 DNA sequence: TGTGCCAGCAGCTTGAAATTCGGGACAGACACAGATACGCAGTATTTT. Its translation is CASSLKFGTDTDTQYF.

V and J are TRBV27 and TRBJ2-1; 8 positions agree with TRBD2. The CDR3 extends over 14 amino acids. V trimming: 6 bases; J trimming: 8 bases; junction bases outside the gene matches: 9. Germline V gene sequence: CDR1 MNHEY, CDR2 SMNVEV (reference sequence). The CDR3 nucleotides read TGTGCCAGCAGCGGGACTAGGAAGGTCCATGAGCAGTTCTTC. Residues: CASSGTRKVHEQFF.

The chain has TRBV7-6 and TRBJ2-7; 7 bases map to TRBD1. V was pared by 3 bases and J by 6 bases, with 2 bases of the junction left unmatched. Germline CDR1 reads SGHVS; CDR2 reads FNYEAQ. The CDR3 totals 12 residues. CDR3 sequence (DNA): TGTGCCAGCAGCTTGGGGACAGCCGAGCAGTACTTC. Its protein is CASSLGTAEQYF.

The chain recombines TRBV6-4 with TRBJ2-1; 9 bases agree with TRBD2. The CDR3 is 15 residues long. V lost 5 bases to trimming and J lost 2 bases; unmatched junction nucleotides: 4. Germline lookup yields CDR1 MRHNA and CDR2 SNTAGT. This CDR3 reads CASSILAGPYNEQFF. The CDR3 nucleotides read TGTGCCAGCAGTATACTAGCGGGTCCCTACAATGAGCAGTTCTTC.

Worth noting for this clone: The same CDR3 arises from other DNA sequences in this sample as well. The V and J genes are TRBV7-9 and TRBJ2-5, with a possible D match to TRBD2 (7 bases). CDR1 is SEHNR, CDR2 FQNEAQ, per germline (reference sequence). Trimming removed 1 base from V and 4 bases from J, with 10 bases in between. This CDR3 has 14 amino acids. Here the CDR3 DNA reads TGTGCCAGCAGCTTAGGGGGGGGCCTAGAGACCCAGTACTTC. This translates into CASSLGGGLETQYF.

The chain employs TRBV12-5 and TRBJ1-5; D unclear. The germline V and J ends were trimmed by 1 base and 1 base, with 26 bases remaining between them. The CDR3 totals 21 residues. Germline CDR1 and CDR2: LGHNT and FRNRAP. The CDR3: CASGLGPSIKHGLMSNQPQHF. DNA of the CDR3: TGTGCTAGTGGTTTGGGCCCCTCAATAAAACACGGGTTAATGAGCAATCAGCCCCAGCATTTT.

In its sample, this clone was seen once. The chain recombines TRBV27 with TRBJ1-6, with unresolved D. Per germline, CDR1 MNHEY and CDR2 SMNVEV (reference sequence). V was clipped by 4 bases and J by 9 bases, with 13 bases between them. The CDR3 covers 14 residues. The CDR3 DNA follows: TGTGCCAGCAGTTCGACTGGTGAAATTTCACCCCTCCACTTT. Encoded protein: CASSSTGEISPLHF.

This clone was seen a single time. The chain has TRBV13 and TRBJ2-7, with a possible D match to TRBD2 (6 bases). The V end was cut by 0 bases, the J end by 4 bases, with 10 bases between. The CDR3 sequence is 14 residues long. The V gene's germline CDR1 is PRHDT and CDR2 FYEKMQ (reference sequence). The CDR3 DNA reads TGTGCCAGCAGCTTAGGCCTTGGGAGGTACGAGCAGTACTTC. Protein: CASSLGLGRYEQYF.

Only one count was recorded for this clone. The chain employs TRBV7-9 and TRBJ2-7; 7 bases agree with TRBD1. V lost 0 bases to trimming and J lost 5 bases; unmatched junction nucleotides: 4. CDR1 and CDR2 (germline): SEHNR, FQNEAQ (reference sequence). This CDR3 has 14 residues. DNA of the CDR3: TGTGCCAGCAGCTTAGCGGACAGGCCCGACGAGCAGTACTTC. Translating it yields CASSLADRPDEQYF. Full variable domain (remainder filled in from reference TRBV7-9 and TRBJ2-7): DTGVSQNPRHKITKRGQNVTFRCDPISEHNRLYWYRQTLGQGPEFLTYFQNEAQLEKSRLLSDRFSAERPKGSFSTLEIQRTEQGDSAMYLCASSLADRPDEQYFGPGTRLTVT.

The DNA for the CDR3 is TGTGCCAGCAGCTTCCGACAGGCCAGCTCCTACGAGCAGTACTTC. Residues: CASSFRQASSYEQYF. The genes are TRBV13 and TRBJ2-5; a weak D match, TRBD1 (6 bases). The closer fit of TRBJ2-7 to the DNA end suggests the J call may be wrong. The CDR3 length is 15 residues. In germline, CDR1 is PRHDT, CDR2 FYEKMQ (reference sequence).

The chain uses TRBV29-1 and TRBJ1-2, with a weak D call TRBD1 (6 bases). Germline loops: CDR1 SQVTM, CDR2 ANQGSEA. The V and J ends lost 7 bases and 6 bases respectively, with 21 bases between them. The CDR3 spans 14 residues. CDR3 sequence: CSALLSPGGHGYTF. In nucleotides, the CDR3 is TGCAGCGCTCTCCTATCCCCGGGGGGCCATGGCTACACCTTC.

V usage is TRBV6-1 and J usage is TRBJ1-1; the match to TRBD1 covers 7 bases. V lost 3 bases to trimming and J lost 1 base; unmatched junction nucleotides: 5. Germline values: CDR1 MNHNS, CDR2 SASEGT. The CDR3 loop spans 15 amino acids. The CDR3 DNA is TGTGCCAGCAGTGACGGACAGGTTGGGAACACTGAAGCTTTCTTT. It is translated as CASSDGQVGNTEAFF.

V gene TRBV7-3 combines with J gene TRBJ2-1; 8 bases fit TRBD1. V shed 2 bases and J 6 bases; nucleotides not matched to a gene: 6. The CDR3 has 15 residues. Germline V gene lookup returns CDR1 SGHTA and CDR2 FQGTGA. In DNA, the CDR3 is TGTGCCAGCAGCTTAGATGGTCAGGGGGCCAATGAGCAGTTCTTC. As protein: CASSLDGQGANEQFF.

The chain employs TRBV10-1 and TRBJ2-1; D is unclear. The CDR3 runs to 16 residues. V gave up 2 bases and J gave up 6 bases, with 17 bases separating them. Germline V gives CDR1 WNHNN, CDR2 SYGVQD (reference sequence). The CDR3 DNA reads TGCGCCAGCAGTGAGCTAGGTTTGTGGCCTTTCAATGAGCAGTTCTTC. Protein product: CASSELGLWPFNEQFF.

The V gene is TRBV7-7, the J gene TRBJ2-2, with TRBD1 matching 8 bases. Germline CDR1 SSHAT, CDR2 FNYEAQ (reference sequence). The CDR3 spans 15 residues. The CDR3 is CASPPRGQGAGELFF. The CDR3 DNA reads as TGTGCTAGCCCCCCCAGGGGGCAGGGAGCCGGGGAGCTGTTTTTT.

This clone was seen just once. J is TRBJ2-1 and V is TRBV10-3; 7 nucleotides agree with TRBD1. The CDR3 has 14 amino acids. CDR1 ENHRY and CDR2 SYGVKD come from the germline V gene. Trimming removed 0 bases from V and 7 bases from J; junction bases left unmatched: 3. CDR3 coding DNA: TGTGCCATCAGTGAGTCGGGACAGTGGAATGAGCAGTTCTTC. Its protein product is CAISESGQWNEQFF.

The chain joins TRBV30 to TRBJ1-2; the match to TRBD1 covers 10 bases. Trimming removed 1 base from V and 4 bases from J; junction bases left unmatched: 12. The germline gives CDR1 GTSNPN, CDR2 SVGIG (reference sequence). This CDR3 has 17 residues. The CDR3 bases are TGTGCCTGGAGTGGCGGGGTTGGGACAGGGGCCTTCTATGGCTACACCTTC. This codes for CAWSGGVGTGAFYGYTF. The whole variable domain, remainder taken from reference TRBV30 and TRBJ1-2, is SQTIHQWPATLVQPVGSPLSLECTVEGTSNPNLYWYRQAAGRGLQLLFYSVGIGQISSEVPQNLSASRPQDRQFILSSKKLLLSDSGFYLCAWSGGVGTGAFYGYTFGSGTRLTVV.

The chain links TRBV9 to TRBJ2-1; weak D call: TRBD2 (6 bases). The CDR3 runs to 16 residues. V was shortened by 4 bases and J by 5 bases, with 19 bases between the two germline ends. The V gene's germline CDR1 is SGDLS and CDR2 YYNGEE. Here the CDR3 reads CASSSLANPPDNEQFF. The CDR3 DNA sequence: TGTGCCAGCAGCTCGCTAGCGAACCCTCCTGACAATGAGCAGTTCTTC.

V is TRBV5-1 and J is TRBJ2-1, with D tentatively TRBD2 (5 bases). CDR3 size: 15 residues. Germline CDR1 SGHRS, CDR2 YFSETQ. With 5 bases removed from V and 2 bases from J, the gap between germline ends came to 14 bases. CDR3: CASSSGSVAYNEQFF. The CDR3 nucleotides read TGCGCCAGCAGTAGTGGGAGCGTAGCCTACAATGAGCAGTTCTTC. Full variable domain (remainder filled in from reference TRBV5-1 and TRBJ2-1): KAGVTQTPRYLIKTRGQQVTLSCSPISGHRSVSWYQQTPGQGLQFLFEYFSETQRNKGNFPGRFSGRQFSNSRSEMNVSTLELGDSALYLCASSSGSVAYNEQFFGPGTRLTVL.

This clone was recorded only once. This chain joins TRBV11-1 and TRBJ2-4; TRBD1 aligns across 7 bases. The germline CDR1 and CDR2 sequences are SGHAT and FQDESV (reference sequence). V trimming: 5 bases; J trimming: 0 bases; junction bases outside the gene matches: 10. This CDR3 contains 17 residues. The CDR3 here is CASSEWDSSLAKNIQYF. The CDR3 coding sequence is TGTGCCAGCAGCGAATGGGACAGCTCTTTAGCCAAAAACATTCAGTACTTC.